The clone carrying this T cell receptor (beta chain) was counted between two and nine times. Its antigen is unknown. This specimen belongs to a study of beta chain features in type 1 diabetes. Expressed TCRB transcripts were sequenced, since all the RNA that had been isolated was reverse transcribed. The table came from immunoSEQ multiplex PCR; TCRdb's copy has only in-frame clones and leaves some out. The sample has hundreds of thousands of clones, 13% to 15% seen once. Study-wide results and limits: Short templates might get an advantage during PCR, and this would be equal in patients and controls.

The receptor comes from a woman in her 40s in good health. Material: naive CD4+ T cells from blood.

CDR3 DNA: TGCGCCAGCAGTCCAGGGGACTATGGCTACACCTTC. Translation gives CASSPGDYGYTF. The V gene is TRBV10-2, the J gene TRBJ1-2, with D maybe TRBD1 (6 bases). The V gene lost 5 bases and the J gene lost 3 bases, with 7 bases spanning the gap. In germline, CDR1 is WSHSY, CDR2 SAAADI. The CDR3 runs to 12 residues.